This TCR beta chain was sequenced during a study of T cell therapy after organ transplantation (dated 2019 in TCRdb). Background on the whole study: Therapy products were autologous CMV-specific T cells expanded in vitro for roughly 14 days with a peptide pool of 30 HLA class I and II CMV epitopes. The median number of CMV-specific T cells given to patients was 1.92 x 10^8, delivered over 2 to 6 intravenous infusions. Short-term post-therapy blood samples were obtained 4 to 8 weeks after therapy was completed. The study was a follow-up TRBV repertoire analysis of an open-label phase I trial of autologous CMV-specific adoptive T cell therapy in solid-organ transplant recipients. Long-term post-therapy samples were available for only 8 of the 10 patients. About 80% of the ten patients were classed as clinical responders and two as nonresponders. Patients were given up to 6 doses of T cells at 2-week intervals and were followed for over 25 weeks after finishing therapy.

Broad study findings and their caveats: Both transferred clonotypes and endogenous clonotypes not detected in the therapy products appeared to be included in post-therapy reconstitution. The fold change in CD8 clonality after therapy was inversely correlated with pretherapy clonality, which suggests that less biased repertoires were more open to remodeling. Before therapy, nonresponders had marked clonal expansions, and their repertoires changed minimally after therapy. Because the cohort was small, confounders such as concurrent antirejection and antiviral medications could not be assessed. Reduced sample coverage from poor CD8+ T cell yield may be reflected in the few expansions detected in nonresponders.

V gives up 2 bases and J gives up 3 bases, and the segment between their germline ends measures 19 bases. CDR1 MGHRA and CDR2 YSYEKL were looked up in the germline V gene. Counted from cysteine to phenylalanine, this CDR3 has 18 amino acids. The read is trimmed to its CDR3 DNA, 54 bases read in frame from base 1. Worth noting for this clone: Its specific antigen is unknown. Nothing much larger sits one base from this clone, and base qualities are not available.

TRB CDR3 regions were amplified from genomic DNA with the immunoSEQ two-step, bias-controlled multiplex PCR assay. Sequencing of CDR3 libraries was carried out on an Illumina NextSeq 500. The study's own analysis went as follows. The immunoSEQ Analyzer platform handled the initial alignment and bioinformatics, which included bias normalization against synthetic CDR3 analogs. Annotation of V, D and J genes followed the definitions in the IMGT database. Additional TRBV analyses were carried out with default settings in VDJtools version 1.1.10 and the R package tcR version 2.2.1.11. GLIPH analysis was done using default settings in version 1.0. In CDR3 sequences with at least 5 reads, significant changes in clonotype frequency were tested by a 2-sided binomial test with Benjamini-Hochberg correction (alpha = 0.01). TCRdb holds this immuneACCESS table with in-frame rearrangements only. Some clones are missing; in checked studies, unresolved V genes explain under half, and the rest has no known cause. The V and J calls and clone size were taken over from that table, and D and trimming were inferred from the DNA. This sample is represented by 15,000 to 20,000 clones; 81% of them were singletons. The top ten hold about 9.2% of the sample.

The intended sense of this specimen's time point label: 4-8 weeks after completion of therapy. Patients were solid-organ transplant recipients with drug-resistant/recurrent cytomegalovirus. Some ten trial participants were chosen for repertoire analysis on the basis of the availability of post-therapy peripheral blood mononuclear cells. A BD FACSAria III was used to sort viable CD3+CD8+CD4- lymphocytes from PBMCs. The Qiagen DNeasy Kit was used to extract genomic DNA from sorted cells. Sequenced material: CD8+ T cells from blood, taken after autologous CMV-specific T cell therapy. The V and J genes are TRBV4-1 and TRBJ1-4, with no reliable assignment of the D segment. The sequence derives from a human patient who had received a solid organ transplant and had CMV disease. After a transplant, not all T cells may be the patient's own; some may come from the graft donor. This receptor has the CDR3 CASSQLPVGTASNEKLFF. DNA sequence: TGCGCCAGCAGCCAACTCCCCGTCGGTACAGCCTCTAATGAAAAACTGTTTTTT.